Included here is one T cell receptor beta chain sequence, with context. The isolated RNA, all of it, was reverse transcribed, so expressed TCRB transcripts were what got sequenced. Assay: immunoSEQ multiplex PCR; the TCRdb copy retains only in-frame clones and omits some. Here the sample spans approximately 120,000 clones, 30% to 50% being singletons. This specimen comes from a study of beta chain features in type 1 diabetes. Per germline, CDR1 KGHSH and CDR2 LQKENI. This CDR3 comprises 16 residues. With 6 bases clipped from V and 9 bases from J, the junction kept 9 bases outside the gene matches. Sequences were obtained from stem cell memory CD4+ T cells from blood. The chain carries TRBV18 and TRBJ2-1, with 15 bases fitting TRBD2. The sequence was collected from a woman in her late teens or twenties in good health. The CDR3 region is CASSRTSGRAAVEQFF. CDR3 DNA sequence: TGTGCCAGCTCGAGGACTAGCGGGAGGGCCGCGGTTGAGCAGTTCTTC.